This TCR beta chain comes out of a study of blood T cell repertoires in COVID-19. Overall study: The origin of the acute and convalescent COVID-19 samples was the United States, Italy and Spain. T cells, B-cell-depleted T cells, or PBMCs supplied cDNA or gDNA.

Assignments of participants to cohorts depended upon their own reported clinical history. Two negative PCRs, clearance, or symptom resolution characterized the recovered Cohort 3 donors. Data came from immunoSEQ multiplex PCR; TCRdb stores just in-frame clones and leaves some out. The data show a few hundred thousand clones, roughly 91% seen once. CDR1 MNHEY and CDR2 SMNVEV come from the germline V gene (reference sequence). The CDR3 has 15 residues. The V end was cut by 7 bases, the J end by 3 bases, with 15 bases between. This chain links TRBV27 with TRBJ2-2; tentatively, D is TRBD1 (7 bases). The sequenced sample was PBMCs or T cells enriched from blood (not recorded which). The sequence was obtained from an older woman who had recovered from COVID-19. The CDR3 DNA is TGTGCCAGCACTCCGACAGGGAGGTACACCGGGGAGCTGTTTTTT. It translates to CASTPTGRYTGELFF.